This section outlines one T cell receptor (beta chain) sequence together with its context. There is no known antigen for this receptor. No per-base quality is available; no much larger clone lies one base away. The cohort included 25 to 35 patients with locally advanced or metastatic urothelial carcinoma who were treated at Memorial Sloan Kettering on a trial protocol. Peripheral blood mononuclear cells were collected pretreatment and during treatment, at between 1 and 8 total time points per patient. The Qiagen DNeasy Blood extraction kit was used to purify genomic DNA from total PBMCs and tumor samples. Collected pretreatment and during treatment, PBMCs were isolated and stored as previously described. Deletion took 3 bases off V and 4 bases off J, with a span of 18 bases between the germline ends. CDR3 length: 16 amino acids, cysteine to phenylalanine. Only the CDR3 DNA is retained, 48 bases long and in frame from the first base. CDR1 and CDR2 were assigned from the germline V gene (reference sequence) as SEHNR and FQNEAQ.

This sample is drawn from a study of PD-L1 blockade in urothelial cancer (dated by TCRdb to the late 2010s). Study-wide context: Therapy was started in about 2014 for all patients, and atezolizumab 1,200 mg was administered intravenously every 3 weeks. About 85% of the roughly 29 patients were identified as males with urothelial cancer of bladder origin, and a prior smoking history was reported by 18 of 29 patients. Patients had an ECOG performance status of 0 or 1 and had received between 0 and 3 prior chemotherapy regimens. Blood samples were analyzed 3 weeks after the start of treatment (second dose) and 6 weeks after the start of treatment. A median of 141,255 T cells and 85,000 or so unique TCRs was obtained from blood samples, and a median clonality of 0.080 was observed. The study, an exploratory multi-omic analysis, examined somatic, immune and clinical correlates of response to PD-L1 blockade with atezolizumab in urothelial cancer. TCR sequencing covered pretreatment tumor samples and matched, serially collected peripheral blood taken before and after atezolizumab treatment. Durable clinical benefit meant progression-free survival longer than 6 months, and TCR features were also tested against progression-free and overall survival. In the same patients, whole exome sequencing and RNA sequencing of pretreatment tumors were performed in addition to TCR sequencing. Durable clinical benefit was achieved by nine patients and was not achieved by 20 patients. Pretreatment blood TCR-seq was available for 27 to 30 patients, at least one posttreatment blood collection was obtained for around 25 patients, and tumor TCR-seq was available for around 25 patients. Broader findings and caveats from the paper: Improved progression-free and overall survival was found to be associated with pretreatment peripheral blood TCR clonality below the median. Because of the small sample size (n ≈ 30) and the many exploratory analyses performed, the results are intended to be regarded as hypothesis-generating. Among patients with durable benefit, tumor-associated TCR clones showed greater expansion in peripheral blood 3 weeks after treatment started (n ≈ 20, p = 0.022).

Synthetic TCR analog templates were spiked into each PCR to estimate absolute template abundance from read counts. Using the immunoSEQ assay, TCRbeta CDR3 regions were amplified from genomic DNA with bias-controlled V and J gene primers. Sequencing of rearranged TCRbeta segments was done at approximately 20X coverage. In the original analysis: Clustering was used to correct sequencing errors, and CDR3s were annotated against IMGT so that V, D and J genes could be assigned. Downstream analyses used only productive TCRbeta rearrangements, leaving out any out-of-frame or stop-codon sequences. Clonality was calculated as one minus the Shannon entropy normalized by the log of the number of unique productive sequences. Fisher's exact test with Benjamini-Hochberg correction, using a cutoff of adjusted p below 0.01, was how clones that differed between time points or between blood and tumor were identified. Held by TCRdb, this immuneACCESS table contains in-frame sequences only and omits some clones. Under half of the omission traces to an unresolved V gene where checked; the cause of the rest is unknown. Clone size and the V and J calls come from that table; the DNA yielded D and trimming. This sample comprises tens of thousands of clones, 77% of them detected only once. The ten most abundant clones make up around 3.4% of the sample.

The chain joins TRBV7-9 to TRBJ1-1; a tentative D match to TRBD1 spans 6 bases. This specimen consisted of PBMCs, obtained around atezolizumab (anti-PD-L1) treatment. The TCR was taken from a man in his 70s with urothelial cancer. The CDR3 protein is CASSFVAGVRSTEAFF. The nucleotides are TGTGCCAGCAGCTTTGTTGCAGGGGTTAGGAGCACTGAAGCTTTCTTT.